The clone carrying this T cell receptor beta chain was seen a handful of times. Only in-frame clones appear in the TCRdb table, and some are missing; sequencing was by immunoSEQ multiplex PCR. The sample has around 110,000 clones; approximately 90% are singletons. This entry is derived from a study of cytomegalovirus exposure and HLA in healthy donors. This TCR derives from a woman between 18 and 29 years old in good health and CMV-seropositive. The specimen sequenced was PBMCs.

CDR3 nucleotides: TGTGCCAGCAGCGTGCACGGGGGGTCTAGCACAGATACGCAGTATTTT. It codes for CASSVHGGSSTDTQYF. The chain employs TRBV11-3 and TRBJ2-3; 7 nucleotides match TRBD2. V was clipped by 5 bases and J by 0 bases; unmatched bases: 8. This CDR3 is built from 16 residues. Germline V CDR1 and CDR2: SGHNT, YENEEA. Variable domain in full (rest from reference TRBV11-3 and TRBJ2-3): EAGVVQSPRYKIIEKKQPVAFWCNPISGHNTLYWYLQNLGQGPELLIRYENEEAVDDSQLPKDRFSAERLKGVDSTLKIQPAELGDSAVYLCASSVHGGSSTDTQYFGPGTRLTVL.